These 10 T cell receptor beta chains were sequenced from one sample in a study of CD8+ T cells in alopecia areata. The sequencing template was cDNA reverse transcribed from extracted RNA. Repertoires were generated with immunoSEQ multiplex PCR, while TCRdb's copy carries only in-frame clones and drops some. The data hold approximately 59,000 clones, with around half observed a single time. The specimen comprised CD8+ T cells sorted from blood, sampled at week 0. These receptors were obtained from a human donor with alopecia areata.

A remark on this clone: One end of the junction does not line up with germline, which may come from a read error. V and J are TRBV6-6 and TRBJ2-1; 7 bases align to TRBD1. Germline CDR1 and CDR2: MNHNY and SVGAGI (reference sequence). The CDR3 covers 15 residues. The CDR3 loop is CASSNSGTAYNEQFF. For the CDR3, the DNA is TGTGCCAGCAGTAACTCCGGGACAGCCTACAATGAGCAGTTCTTC.

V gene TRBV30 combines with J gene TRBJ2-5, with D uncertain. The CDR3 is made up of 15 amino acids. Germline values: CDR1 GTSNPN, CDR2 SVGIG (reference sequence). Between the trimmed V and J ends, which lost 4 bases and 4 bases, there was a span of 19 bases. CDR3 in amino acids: CAWTLGYGRGETQYF. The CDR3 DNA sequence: TGTGCCTGGACGCTAGGGTACGGGCGAGGAGAGACCCAGTACTTC.

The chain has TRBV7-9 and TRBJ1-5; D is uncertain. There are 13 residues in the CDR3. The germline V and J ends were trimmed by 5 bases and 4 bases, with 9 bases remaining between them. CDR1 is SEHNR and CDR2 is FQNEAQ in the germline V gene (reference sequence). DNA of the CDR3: TGTGCCAGCAGCGCGGACGGGAATCAGCCCCAGCATTTT. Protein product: CASSADGNQPQHF.

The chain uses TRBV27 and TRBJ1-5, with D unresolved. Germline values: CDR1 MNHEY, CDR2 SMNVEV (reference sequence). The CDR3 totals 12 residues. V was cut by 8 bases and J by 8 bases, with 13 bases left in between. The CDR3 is CASGGRAEPQHF. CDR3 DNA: TGTGCCAGCGGTGGTCGGGCAGAGCCCCAGCATTTT.

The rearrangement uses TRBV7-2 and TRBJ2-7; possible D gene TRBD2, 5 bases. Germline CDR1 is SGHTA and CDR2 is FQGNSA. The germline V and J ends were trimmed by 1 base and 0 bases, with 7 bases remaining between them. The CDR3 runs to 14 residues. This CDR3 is CASSLEAGSYEQYF. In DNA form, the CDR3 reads TGTGCCAGCAGCTTAGAGGCGGGCTCCTACGAGCAGTACTTC.

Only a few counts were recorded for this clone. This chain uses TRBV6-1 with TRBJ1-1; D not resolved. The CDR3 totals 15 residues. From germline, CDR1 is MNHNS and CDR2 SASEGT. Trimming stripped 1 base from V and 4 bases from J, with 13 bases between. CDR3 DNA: TGTGCCAGCAGTGAAGGAGGCTGGGAGGGCACTGAAGCTTTCTTT. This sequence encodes CASSEGGWEGTEAFF.

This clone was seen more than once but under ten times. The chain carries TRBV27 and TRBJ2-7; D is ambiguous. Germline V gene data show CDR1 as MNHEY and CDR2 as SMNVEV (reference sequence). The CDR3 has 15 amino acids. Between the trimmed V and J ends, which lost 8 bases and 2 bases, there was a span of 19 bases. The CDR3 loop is CASSSRVRSPYEQYF. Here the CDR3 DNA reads TGTGCCAGCTCTTCAAGGGTGCGGAGCCCCTACGAGCAGTACTTC.

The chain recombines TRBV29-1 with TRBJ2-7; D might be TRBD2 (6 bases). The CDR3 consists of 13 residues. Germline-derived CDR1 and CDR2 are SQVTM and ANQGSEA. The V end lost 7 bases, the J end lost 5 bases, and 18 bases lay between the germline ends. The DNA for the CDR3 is TGCAGCGGAATTAGCGGCTCGACCCACGAGCAGTACTTC. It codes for CSGISGSTHEQYF.

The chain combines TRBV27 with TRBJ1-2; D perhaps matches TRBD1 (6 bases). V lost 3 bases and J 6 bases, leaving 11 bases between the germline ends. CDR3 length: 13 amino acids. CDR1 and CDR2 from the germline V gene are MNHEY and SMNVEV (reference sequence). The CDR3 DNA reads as TGTGCCAGCAGTTTGGGGGGCGCGCATGGCTACACCTTC. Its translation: CASSLGGAHGYTF.

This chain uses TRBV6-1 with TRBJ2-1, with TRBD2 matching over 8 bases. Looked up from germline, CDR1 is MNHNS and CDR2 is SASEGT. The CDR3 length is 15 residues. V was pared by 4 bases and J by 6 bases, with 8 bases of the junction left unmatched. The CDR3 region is CASSVGGGRANEQFF. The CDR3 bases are TGTGCCAGCAGTGTCGGGGGGGGCAGGGCCAATGAGCAGTTCTTC.